This TCR beta chain originates from a study of blood T cell repertoires in COVID-19. On the study more broadly: The origin of the acute and convalescent COVID-19 samples was the United States, Italy and Spain. T cells, B-cell-depleted T cells, or PBMCs provided the cDNA or gDNA that served as material.

The length of the CDR3 is 16 residues. V lost 2 bases and J lost 0; bases outside the gene matches: 3. Germline-derived CDR1 and CDR2 are LNHDA and SQIVND (reference sequence). Under the authors' procedure: Amplification from reference gene primers served as the basis for estimated nucleated cell counts. TCRdb keeps only in-frame clones here, not all; method: immunoSEQ multiplex PCR. For V, J and clone size, that table is used; D and trimming come from the DNA. The repertoire holds almost 200,000 clones, roughly three quarters seen once, with around 5.9% in the top ten. Enrollment of patients from Seattle took place during active infection, with longitudinal follow-up.

The J gene is TRBJ1-4, the V gene TRBV19; 7 bases line up with TRBD1. The sequence was obtained from a woman in her 40s with COVID-19, enrolled during active disease. The source material was peripheral blood. CDR3 sequence reads: CASSIRTGATNEKLFF. CDR3 DNA: TGTGCCAGTAGTATAAGGACAGGTGCAACTAATGAAAAACTGTTTTTT.